These T cell receptor beta chains were read from a single sample in a study of shared clonotypes between healthy human individuals. Assay: immunoSEQ multiplex PCR; the TCRdb copy retains only in-frame clones and omits some. Here the sample spans fewer than 1.6 million clones, approximately 98.5% being singletons. Input material: naive CD4+ T cells sorted from blood. These receptors were obtained from a man aged 25-45 years in good health. Each CDR3 is given with its conserved first and last residue. The D gene is left open where the match is weak. Clone size, where shown, is once, few, many, or a class for clones that have expanded.

CDR3 protein: CASSLASGTGELFF
CDR3 DNA: TGCGCCAGCAGCTTGGCCAGCGGGACCGGGGAGCTGTTTTTT
V gene: TRBV5-1
clone size: .
D gene: .
J gene: TRBJ2-2

CDR3 protein: CASSRGGSNQPQHF
CDR3 DNA: TGTGCCAGCAGTCGGGGGGGGAGCAATCAGCCCCAGCATTTT
V gene: TRBV5-4
clone size: .
D gene: .
J gene: TRBJ1-5

CDR3 protein: CASSPRSRGEQFF
CDR3 DNA: TGTGCCAGCAGTCCCAGGTCGCGCGGTGAGCAGTTCTTC
V gene: TRBV7-8
clone size: once
D gene: .
J gene: TRBJ2-1

CDR3 protein: CASSLERGLGTDTQYF
CDR3 DNA: TGCGCCAGCAGCTTGGAGAGGGGTCTAGGCACAGATACGCAGTATTTT
V gene: TRBV5-1
clone size: .
D gene: .
J gene: TRBJ2-3

CDR3 protein: CASRESGFTDTQYF
CDR3 DNA: TGTGCCAGCAGAGAATCAGGGTTCACAGATACGCAGTATTTT
V gene: TRBV6-4
clone size: .
D gene: .
J gene: TRBJ2-3

CDR3 protein: CASSVTGGSYGYTF
CDR3 DNA: TGTGCCAGCAGCGTGACAGGGGGGAGCTATGGCTACACCTTC
V gene: TRBV11-2
clone size: .
D gene: TRBD1
J gene: TRBJ1-2

CDR3 protein: CASSLGHGLIYGYTF
CDR3 DNA: TGTGCCAGCAGCTTAGGGCACGGACTGATATATGGCTACACCTTC
V gene: TRBV7-2
clone size: .
D gene: .
J gene: TRBJ1-2

CDR3 protein: CASRYQTGGTYEQYF
CDR3 DNA: TGTGCCAGCAGATACCAGACAGGGGGTACCTACGAGCAGTACTTC
V gene: TRBV6-5
clone size: .
D gene: TRBD1
J gene: TRBJ2-7

CDR3 protein: CASTGTASNQPQHF
CDR3 DNA: TGTGCCAGCACTGGGACGGCGAGCAATCAGCCCCAGCATTTT
V gene: TRBV7-8
clone size: .
D gene: .
J gene: TRBJ1-5

CDR3 protein: CASSLVGGISYEQYF
CDR3 DNA: TGCGCCAGCAGCTTGGTGGGGGGAATCTCCTACGAGCAGTACTTC
V gene: TRBV5-1
clone size: .
D gene: .
J gene: TRBJ2-7

CDR3 protein: CASSRTRGRGETQYF
CDR3 DNA: TGTGCCAGCAGTCGTACGCGGGGCCGGGGGGAGACCCAGTACTTC
V gene: TRBV5-4
clone size: .
D gene: .
J gene: TRBJ2-5

CDR3 protein: CASSVRGLAGGFETQYF
CDR3 DNA: TGTGCCAGCAGCGTAAGGGGACTAGCGGGAGGGTTTGAGACCCAGTACTTC
V gene: TRBV9
clone size: .
D gene: TRBD2
J gene: TRBJ2-5

CDR3 protein: CASSPQRDGETQYF
CDR3 DNA: TGTGCCAGCAGCCCCCAGCGGGATGGAGAGACCCAGTACTTC
V gene: TRBV9
clone size: .
D gene: TRBD2
J gene: TRBJ2-5